The 9 T cell receptor beta chains presented below share a single source sample, sequenced in a study of blood T cells in healthy people across ages. Alongside a J-beta primer mix, a sample-barcoded 5' primer served in a second PCR lasting roughly 6 to 11 cycles. TCRdb used MiXCR to reprocess the 5' RACE reads, holding one entry per CDR3 protein. Altogether fewer than 900,000 distinct CDR3 sequences are present, 49% being singletons, with the ten largest covering 30% to 35%. Sequencing was done on a sample of blood. These receptors all stem from a woman in her sixties or seventies in good health.

The chain is built from TRBV20-1 and TRBJ1-1; no definite D call. Trimming cost V 5 bases and J 4 bases, with 11 bases left between them. Looked up from germline, CDR1 is DFQATT and CDR2 is SNEGSKA (reference sequence). This CDR3 contains 12 residues. CDR3 coding DNA: TGCAGTGCTGCAGCGTCCCTCACTGAAGCTTTCTTT. This gives the protein CSAAASLTEAFF.

The genes are TRBV29-1 and TRBJ2-1; maybe TRBD1 (5 bases). Trimming left V 1 base short and J 10 bases short, with 14 bases between. This CDR3 is 13 amino acids long. The germline V gene has CDR1 SQVTM and CDR2 ANQGSEA. CDR3 in DNA: TGCAGCGTTGAAGCTCGTCGATCAGGGGAGCAGTTCTTC. Its translation: CSVEARRSGEQFF.

The rearrangement links TRBV4-1 to TRBJ1-2; D gene uncertain. Trimming left V 4 bases short and J 4 bases short, with 16 bases between. The CDR3 sequence is 15 residues long. Germline values: CDR1 MGHRA, CDR2 YSYEKL. The CDR3 sequence: CASSPLGSPGYGYTF. The CDR3 DNA is TGCGCCAGCAGCCCCCTGGGGTCTCCGGGCTATGGCTACACCTTC.

The J gene is TRBJ2-7, the V gene TRBV2; no reliable D call. Trimming removed 8 bases at V and 6 bases at J, with 17 bases between. The length of the CDR3 is 13 residues. Germline V CDR1 and CDR2: SNHLY, FYNNEI. In nucleotides, the CDR3 is TGTGCCAGCCGCCCCGCGGCGAGTTCCGAGCAGTACTTC. It specifies CASRPAASSEQYF. Using reference TRBV2 and TRBJ2-7 for the parts outside the CDR3, the full variable domain is EPEVTQTPSHQVTQMGQEVILRCVPISNHLYFYWYRQILGQKVEFLVSFYNNEISEKSEIFDDQFSVERPDGSNFTLKIRSTKLEDSAMYFCASRPAASSEQYFGPGTRLTVT.

Details on this clonotype: A junction end diverges from the germline sequence, so it may reflect a read error. This chain joins TRBV3-1 and TRBJ2-3, with 7 nucleotides matching TRBD1. The CDR3 contains 13 residues. Germline V CDR1 and CDR2: LGHDT, YNNKEL (reference sequence). The CDR3 DNA is TGTGTCAGCAGTCCGACAGGGACAGATACGCAGTATTTT. This sequence encodes CVSSPTGTDTQYF.

The sample holds a few counts of this clonotype. The rearrangement uses TRBV2 and TRBJ2-7, with D perhaps TRBD2 (5 bases). V was clipped by 9 bases and J by 2 bases, with 11 bases between them. Germline V CDR1 and CDR2: SNHLY, FYNNEI. The CDR3 loop spans 12 amino acids. The CDR3 reads CARLEGPYEQYF. The CDR3 region has the DNA TGTGCCAGACTAGAAGGGCCCTACGAGCAGTACTTC.

This clonotype has just a few counts. This chain links TRBV10-3 with TRBJ2-6, with TRBD1 identical over 7 bases. This CDR3 region has 16 residues. Looked up from germline, CDR1 is ENHRY and CDR2 is SYGVKD. V gave up 6 bases and J gave up 0 bases; unmatched junction bases: 5. Here the CDR3 DNA reads TGTGCCATCAGGGGGGACAGAAACTCTGGGGCCAACGTCCTGACTTTC. Residues: CAIRGDRNSGANVLTF.

The J gene is TRBJ2-1, the V gene TRBV24-1; D uncertain. V dropped 3 bases and J dropped 8 bases, with 7 bases sitting between them. The CDR3 runs 12 residues. CDR1 is KGHDR and CDR2 is SFDVKD in the germline V gene. CDR3 protein: CATSDSVHEQFF. The DNA for the CDR3 is TGTGCCACCAGTGATAGCGTCCATGAGCAGTTCTTC.

The V and J genes are TRBV28 and TRBJ2-1, with TRBD2 matching over 9 bases. CDR1 and CDR2 from the germline V gene are MDHEN and SYDVKM. This CDR3 contains 12 residues. After removal of 2 bases from V and 14 bases from J, the junction contained 4 bases not matched to a gene. CDR3 sequence reads: CASSLPGTSKFF. In DNA form, the CDR3 reads TGTGCCAGCAGTTTACCAGGGACTAGCAAGTTCTTC.